Sequencing of this T cell receptor (beta chain) was carried out in a study of blood T cell repertoires in COVID-19. Looking at the study overall: The samples span acute and convalescent COVID-19 from the United States, Italy and Spain. PBMCs, B-cell-depleted T cells, or T cells were the source of the cDNA or gDNA that made up the material.

In the source study's methods: How many nucleated cells were present was estimated from reference gene primer amplification. Using immunoSEQ multiplex PCR, the repertoire was profiled, and TCRdb retains in-frame clones only, with some absent. V and J calls and clone size come straight from that table; D and trimming were deduced from the DNA. The repertoire holds 100,000 to 150,000 clones, with roughly 69% as singletons. Germline CDR1 and CDR2: ENHRY and SYGVKD. Unmatched junction bases numbered 6, after V lost 5 bases and J lost 8 bases. There are 16 residues in the CDR3. The receptor comes from a woman in her sixties or seventies with acute or convalescent COVID-19. The chain joins TRBV10-3 to TRBJ2-1; the match to TRBD2 covers 16 bases. Material: peripheral blood. Here the CDR3 reads CAISPGTSGGADEQFF. The CDR3 region has the DNA TGTGCCATCAGTCCCGGGACTAGCGGGGGGGCAGATGAGCAGTTCTTC.